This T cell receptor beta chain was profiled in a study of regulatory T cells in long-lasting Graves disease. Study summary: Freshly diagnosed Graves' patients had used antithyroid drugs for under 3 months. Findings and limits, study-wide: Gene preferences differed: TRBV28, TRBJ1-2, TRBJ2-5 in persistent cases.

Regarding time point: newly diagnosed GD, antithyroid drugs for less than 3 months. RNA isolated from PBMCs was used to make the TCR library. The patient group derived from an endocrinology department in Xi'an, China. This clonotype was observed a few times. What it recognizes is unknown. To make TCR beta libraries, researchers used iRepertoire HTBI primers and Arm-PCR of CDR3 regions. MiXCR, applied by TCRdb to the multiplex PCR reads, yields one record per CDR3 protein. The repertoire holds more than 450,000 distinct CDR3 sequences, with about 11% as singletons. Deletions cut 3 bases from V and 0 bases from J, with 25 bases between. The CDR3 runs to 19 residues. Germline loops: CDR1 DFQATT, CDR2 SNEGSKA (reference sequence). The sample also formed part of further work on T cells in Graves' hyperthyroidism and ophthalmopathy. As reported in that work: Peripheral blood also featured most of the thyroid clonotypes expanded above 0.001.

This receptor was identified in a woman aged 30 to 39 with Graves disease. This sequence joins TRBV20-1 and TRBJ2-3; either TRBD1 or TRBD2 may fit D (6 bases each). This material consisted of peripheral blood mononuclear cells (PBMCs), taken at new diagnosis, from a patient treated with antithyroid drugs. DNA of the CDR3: TGCAGTGCTAGGGGACTGAGGGGGGTTAGGGCTACTAGCACAGATACGCAGTATTTT. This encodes CSARGLRGVRATSTDTQYF.